This is a list of T cell receptor beta chains from one sample in a study of T-cell memory formation after mild COVID-19. MiXCR was run by TCRdb on the 5' RACE reads, yielding one entry per CDR3 protein. The data show fewer than 350,000 distinct CDR3 sequences, 15% seen once. Sample: PBMCs or a T cell subset sorted from them (not recorded which). Source of these receptors: a man younger than 35 who had mild COVID-19 (a few samples of this study predate the infection). Cell type and time point are not known. Each CDR3 is given with its conserved first and last residue. Each record gives: clone size, D gene, V gene, J gene, CDR3 protein, CDR3 DNA. A D gene is named only where the DNA matches it firmly. Expanded clones are given a class, and other clones once, few, many or no size at all.

abundance: -
d_gene: -
v_gene: TRBV7-2
j_gene: TRBJ1-6
CDR3aa: CASSLETGYSYNSPLHF
CDR3nt: TGTGCCAGCAGCTTAGAGACAGGATACTCCTATAATTCACCCCTCCACTTT

abundance: many
d_gene: TRBD1
v_gene: TRBV6-2/TRBV6-3
j_gene: TRBJ2-5
CDR3aa: CASSQRDSQETQYF
CDR3nt: TGTGCCAGCAGTCAACGGGACAGCCAAGAGACCCAGTACTTC

abundance: -
d_gene: -
v_gene: TRBV20-1
j_gene: TRBJ2-2
CDR3aa: CSAPYPIGTLGELFF
CDR3nt: TGCAGTGCTCCCTACCCCATTGGGACGCTCGGGGAGCTGTTTTTT

abundance: -
d_gene: -
v_gene: TRBV7-3
j_gene: TRBJ1-5
CDR3aa: CASSFTWGDQPQHF
CDR3nt: TGTGCCAGCAGCTTTACCTGGGGGGATCAGCCCCAGCATTTT

abundance: -
d_gene: -
v_gene: TRBV20-1
j_gene: TRBJ1-1
CDR3aa: CSAREGSMNTEAFF
CDR3nt: TGCAGTGCTAGAGAAGGGTCGATGAACACTGAAGCTTTCTTT

abundance: many
d_gene: -
v_gene: TRBV5-1
j_gene: TRBJ2-3
CDR3aa: CASSLADSLMDTQYF
CDR3nt: TGCGCCAGCAGCTTGGCGGACAGTCTCATGGATACGCAGTATTTT

abundance: few
d_gene: -
v_gene: TRBV7-2
j_gene: TRBJ2-4
CDR3aa: CASSLYPDPLSAKNIQYF
CDR3nt: TGTGCCAGCAGCTTATACCCCGACCCCCTTTCAGCCAAAAACATTCAGTACTTC

abundance: few
d_gene: -
v_gene: TRBV20-1
j_gene: TRBJ2-2
CDR3aa: CSARDLLAGGELFF
CDR3nt: TGCAGTGCTAGAGATCTGCTAGCAGGCGGGGAGCTGTTTTTT

abundance: -
d_gene: TRBD1
v_gene: TRBV5-1
j_gene: TRBJ1-6
CDR3aa: CASSPGQGASPLHF
CDR3nt: TGCGCCAGCAGCCCAGGACAGGGGGCTTCACCCCTCCACTTT

abundance: -
d_gene: -
v_gene: TRBV4-3
j_gene: TRBJ2-3
CDR3aa: CASSQVIGTTDTQYF
CDR3nt: TGCGCCAGCAGCCAAGTCATCGGCACGACGGATACGCAGTATTTT

abundance: -
d_gene: -
v_gene: TRBV11-2
j_gene: TRBJ2-5
CDR3aa: CASSRGLYQETQYF
CDR3nt: TGTGCCAGCAGCCGCGGTTTATACCAAGAGACCCAGTACTTC

abundance: -
d_gene: -
v_gene: TRBV28
j_gene: TRBJ2-5
CDR3aa: CASSLSMKETQYF
CDR3nt: TGTGCCAGCAGTTTATCCATGAAAGAGACCCAGTACTTC

abundance: -
d_gene: -
v_gene: TRBV5-1
j_gene: TRBJ2-5
CDR3aa: CASSLTGTGKETQYF
CDR3nt: TGCGCCAGCAGCTTGACAGGGACGGGGAAAGAGACCCAGTACTTC

abundance: -
d_gene: -
v_gene: TRBV6-1
j_gene: TRBJ2-5
CDR3aa: CASSEDWEGETQYF
CDR3nt: TGTGCCAGCAGTGAAGACTGGGAAGGGGAGACCCAGTACTTC

abundance: -
d_gene: TRBD1
v_gene: TRBV9
j_gene: TRBJ1-6
CDR3aa: CASSAGTGTSPLHF
CDR3nt: TGTGCCAGCAGCGCGGGGACAGGGACCTCACCCCTCCACTTT

abundance: few
d_gene: -
v_gene: TRBV29-1
j_gene: TRBJ2-3
CDR3aa: CSVEDHGSLRDTQYF
CDR3nt: TGCAGCGTTGAAGATCATGGGTCATTAAGAGATACGCAGTATTTT

abundance: -
d_gene: -
v_gene: TRBV6-1
j_gene: TRBJ2-5
CDR3aa: CASSFTDEVGTQYF
CDR3nt: TGTGCCAGCAGTTTTACCGACGAGGTTGGAACCCAGTACTTC

abundance: -
d_gene: -
v_gene: TRBV4-3
j_gene: TRBJ1-2
CDR3aa: CASSQDFKGRYGYTF
CDR3nt: TGCGCCAGCAGCCAAGATTTCAAGGGCCGCTATGGCTACACCTTC

abundance: -
d_gene: TRBD1
v_gene: TRBV7-2
j_gene: TRBJ1-2
CDR3aa: CATKPGQVLDGYTF
CDR3nt: TGTGCCACTAAACCGGGACAGGTCCTCGATGGCTACACCTTC

abundance: -
d_gene: -
v_gene: TRBV7-8
j_gene: TRBJ2-7
CDR3aa: CASSLNAGPTYEQYF
CDR3nt: TGTGCCAGCAGCTTAAACGCAGGGCCCACCTACGAGCAGTACTTC

abundance: -
d_gene: TRBD2
v_gene: TRBV15
j_gene: TRBJ2-1
CDR3aa: CATSRDIGPSGDEQFF
CDR3nt: TGTGCCACCAGCAGAGATATAGGGCCTAGCGGGGACGAGCAGTTCTTC

abundance: few
d_gene: -
v_gene: TRBV6-5
j_gene: TRBJ1-2
CDR3aa: CASRYQGSHGYTF
CDR3nt: TGTGCCAGCAGGTACCAGGGAAGTCATGGCTACACCTTC

abundance: few
d_gene: -
v_gene: TRBV5-1
j_gene: TRBJ1-2
CDR3aa: CASSLEASYGYTF
CDR3nt: TGCGCCAGCAGCTTGGAAGCTTCCTATGGCTACACCTTC

abundance: -
d_gene: -
v_gene: TRBV6-1
j_gene: TRBJ1-4
CDR3aa: CASSEAVTTNEKLFF
CDR3nt: TGTGCCAGCAGTGAAGCGGTAACAACTAATGAAAAACTGTTTTTT

abundance: -
d_gene: TRBD1
v_gene: TRBV7-2
j_gene: TRBJ1-1
CDR3aa: CASSQTWTGTNTEAFF
CDR3nt: TGTGCCAGCAGCCAAACCTGGACAGGGACAAACACTGAAGCTTTCTTT

abundance: -
d_gene: -
v_gene: TRBV7-2
j_gene: TRBJ1-2
CDR3aa: CASSSGLGNYGYTF
CDR3nt: TGTGCCAGCAGCTCCGGATTGGGGAACTATGGCTACACCTTC

abundance: -
d_gene: -
v_gene: TRBV20-1
j_gene: TRBJ1-1
CDR3aa: CSARLTENTEAFF
CDR3nt: TGCAGTGCTAGATTGACAGAGAACACTGAAGCTTTCTTT

abundance: many
d_gene: -
v_gene: TRBV10-3
j_gene: TRBJ2-5
CDR3aa: CAISGSGQETQYF
CDR3nt: TGTGCCATCAGTGGGTCAGGTCAAGAGACCCAGTACTTC

abundance: -
d_gene: -
v_gene: TRBV10-1
j_gene: TRBJ1-1
CDR3aa: CARSTLNTEAFF
CDR3nt: TGCGCCAGGTCAACACTGAACACTGAAGCTTTCTTT

abundance: -
d_gene: TRBD2
v_gene: TRBV4-3
j_gene: TRBJ2-1
CDR3aa: CASSQDTQRGGRSEQFF
CDR3nt: TGCGCCAGCAGCCAAGATACGCAGCGGGGGGGCCGGAGTGAGCAGTTCTTC

abundance: few
d_gene: TRBD1
v_gene: TRBV20-1
j_gene: TRBJ1-6
CDR3aa: CSARDFRTGVNSPLHF
CDR3nt: TGCAGTGCTAGAGACTTTAGGACAGGGGTCAATTCACCCCTCCACTTT

abundance: -
d_gene: -
v_gene: TRBV7-2
j_gene: TRBJ2-3
CDR3aa: CASSSHLPDGATDTQYF
CDR3nt: TGTGCCAGCAGCTCCCACCTCCCGGACGGAGCCACAGATACGCAGTATTTT

abundance: -
d_gene: -
v_gene: TRBV4-1
j_gene: TRBJ1-2
CDR3aa: CASSQARGLNYGYTF
CDR3nt: TGCGCCAGCAGCCAAGCGCGTGGACTGAACTATGGCTACACCTTC

abundance: -
d_gene: -
v_gene: TRBV7-3
j_gene: TRBJ1-1
CDR3aa: CASSTRGRESTEAFF
CDR3nt: TGTGCCAGCAGCACCCGGGGGAGGGAGAGCACTGAAGCTTTCTTT

abundance: -
d_gene: TRBD1
v_gene: TRBV7-9
j_gene: TRBJ2-3
CDR3aa: CASSLATGTEADTQYF
CDR3nt: TGTGCCAGCAGCTTAGCAACGGGGACAGAGGCAGATACGCAGTATTTT

abundance: many
d_gene: -
v_gene: TRBV6-1
j_gene: TRBJ2-3
CDR3aa: CASSGVTGSTDTQYF
CDR3nt: TGTGCCAGCAGTGGGGTGACTGGGAGCACAGATACGCAGTATTTT

abundance: few
d_gene: -
v_gene: TRBV6-2/TRBV6-3
j_gene: TRBJ1-2
CDR3aa: CASSSLTAIYEDYTF
CDR3nt: TGTGCCAGCAGTTCCTTGACAGCTATCTATGAAGACTACACCTTC

abundance: many
d_gene: -
v_gene: TRBV29-1
j_gene: TRBJ2-5
CDR3aa: CSVHPQIQETQYF
CDR3nt: TGCAGCGTTCACCCTCAGATCCAAGAGACCCAGTACTTC

abundance: few
d_gene: TRBD1
v_gene: TRBV4-3
j_gene: TRBJ1-2
CDR3aa: CASSQVYTGGDGYTF
CDR3nt: TGCGCCAGCAGCCAAGTCTATACAGGGGGCGATGGCTACACCTTC

abundance: -
d_gene: TRBD1
v_gene: TRBV19
j_gene: TRBJ1-5
CDR3aa: CASSPGTGGHWSNQPQHF
CDR3nt: TGTGCCAGTAGTCCCGGGACAGGGGGCCATTGGAGCAATCAGCCCCAGCATTTT

abundance: many
d_gene: TRBD1
v_gene: TRBV4-1
j_gene: TRBJ2-2
CDR3aa: CASSHPMTGENTGELFF
CDR3nt: TGCGCCAGCAGCCACCCCATGACAGGGGAGAACACCGGGGAGCTGTTTTTT

abundance: few
d_gene: -
v_gene: TRBV24-1
j_gene: TRBJ2-5
CDR3aa: CATSDLTKGQETQYF
CDR3nt: TGTGCCACCAGTGATTTAACGAAGGGACAAGAGACCCAGTACTTC